This T cell receptor beta chain originates from a study of CD8 T cells in ankylosing spondylitis. Study findings and constraints: Some motif variants were previously reported in reactive arthritis synovial fluid and blood. It was reported that disease-linked clones were significantly enriched in matched ankylosing spondylitis synovial fluid.

Each TCR beta library was made by quantitative 5'-RACE that incorporated molecular barcodes. Each CDR3 protein gets one entry after TCRdb re-called the 5' RACE reads with MiXCR. The sample records some 300,000 distinct CDR3 sequences, around 20% being singletons. CDR3 length: 15 residues. V shed 1 base, J shed 9 bases, and the junction held 6 bases outside the gene matches. The germline CDR1 and CDR2 sequences are LGHNA and YSLEER. This clonotype was seen just once. Its antigen remains unknown. The chain couples TRBV4-3 to TRBJ2-1, with 10 bases aligning to TRBD2. Sequencing was done on a sample of blood, either unsorted or a sorted T cell fraction (not recorded which). This sequence was found in a female donor with ankylosing spondylitis or in good health (not recorded which). The CDR3 bases are TGCGCCAGCAGCCAAGTCAGCGGGAGGGCCATTGAGCAGTTCTTC. Amino acids: CASSQVSGRAIEQFF.